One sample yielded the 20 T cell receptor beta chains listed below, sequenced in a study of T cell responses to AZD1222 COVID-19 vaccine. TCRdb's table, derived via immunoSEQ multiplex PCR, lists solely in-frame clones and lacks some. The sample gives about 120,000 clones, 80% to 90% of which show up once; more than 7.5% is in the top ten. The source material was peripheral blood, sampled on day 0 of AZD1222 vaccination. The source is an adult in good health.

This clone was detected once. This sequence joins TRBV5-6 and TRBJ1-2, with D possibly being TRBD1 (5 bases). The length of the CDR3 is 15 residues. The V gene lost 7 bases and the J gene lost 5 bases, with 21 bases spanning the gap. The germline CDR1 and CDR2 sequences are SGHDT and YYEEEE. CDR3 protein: CASQKATDVFYGYTF. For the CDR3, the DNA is TGTGCCAGCCAGAAAGCGACAGACGTTTTTTATGGCTACACCTTC.

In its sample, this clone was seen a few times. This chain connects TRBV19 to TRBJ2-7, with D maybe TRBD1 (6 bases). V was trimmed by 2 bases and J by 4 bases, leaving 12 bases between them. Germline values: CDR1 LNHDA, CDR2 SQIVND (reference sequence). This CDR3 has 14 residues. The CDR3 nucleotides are TGTGCCAGTAGTATATTAACAGGGTGGTACGAGCAGTACTTC. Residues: CASSILTGWYEQYF.

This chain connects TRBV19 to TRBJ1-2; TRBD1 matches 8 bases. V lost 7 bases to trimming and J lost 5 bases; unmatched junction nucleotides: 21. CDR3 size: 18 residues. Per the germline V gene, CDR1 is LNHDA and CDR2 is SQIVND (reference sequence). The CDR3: CASTNSRGTGDTRYGYTF. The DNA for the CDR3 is TGTGCCAGTACCAATTCCCGGGGGACAGGCGACACGAGGTATGGCTACACCTTC.

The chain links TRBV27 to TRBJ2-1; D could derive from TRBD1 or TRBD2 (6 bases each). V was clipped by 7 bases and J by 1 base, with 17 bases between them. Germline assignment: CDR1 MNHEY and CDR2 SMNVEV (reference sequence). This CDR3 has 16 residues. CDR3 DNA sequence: TGTGCCAGCACCCTTTCCGGGGGCAGTTCCTACAATGAGCAGTTCTTC. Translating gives CASTLSGGSSYNEQFF.

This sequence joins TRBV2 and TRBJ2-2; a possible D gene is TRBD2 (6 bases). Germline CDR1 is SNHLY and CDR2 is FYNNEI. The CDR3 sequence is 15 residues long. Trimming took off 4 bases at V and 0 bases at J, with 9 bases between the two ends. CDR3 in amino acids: CASSAGEANTGELFF. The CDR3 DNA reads TGTGCCAGCAGTGCCGGGGAGGCGAACACCGGGGAGCTGTTTTTT.

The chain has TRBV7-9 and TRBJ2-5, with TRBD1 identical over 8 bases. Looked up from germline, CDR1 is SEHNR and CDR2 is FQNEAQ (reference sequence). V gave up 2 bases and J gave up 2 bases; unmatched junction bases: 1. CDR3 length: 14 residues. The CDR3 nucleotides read TGTGCCAGCAGCTTATACAGGGGGCAAGAGACCCAGTACTTC. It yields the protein CASSLYRGQETQYF.

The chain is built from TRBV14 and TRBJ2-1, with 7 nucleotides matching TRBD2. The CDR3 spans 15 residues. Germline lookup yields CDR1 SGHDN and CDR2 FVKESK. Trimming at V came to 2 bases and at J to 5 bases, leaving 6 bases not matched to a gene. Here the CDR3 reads CASSQPGLSNNEQFF. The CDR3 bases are TGTGCCAGCAGCCAACCGGGACTAAGTAACAATGAGCAGTTCTTC.

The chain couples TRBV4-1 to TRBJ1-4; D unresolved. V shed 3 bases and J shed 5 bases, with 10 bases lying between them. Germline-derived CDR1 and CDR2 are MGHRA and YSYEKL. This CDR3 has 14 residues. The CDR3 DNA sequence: TGCGCCAGCAGCCACCTTCCCCGGAATGAAAAACTGTTTTTT. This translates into CASSHLPRNEKLFF.

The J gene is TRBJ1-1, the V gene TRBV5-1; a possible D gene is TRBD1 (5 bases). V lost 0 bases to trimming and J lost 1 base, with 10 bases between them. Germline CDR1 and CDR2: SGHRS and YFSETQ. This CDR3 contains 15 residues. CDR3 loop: CASSLDNGGNTEAFF. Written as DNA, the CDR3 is TGCGCCAGCAGCTTGGATAACGGGGGGAACACTGAAGCTTTCTTT.

CDR3 bases: TGTGCCAGCAGTTTTATCGCGGGAGGGACGGACAATGAGCAGTTCTTC. Protein product: CASSFIAGGTDNEQFF. The V call is TRBV6-2 or TRBV6-3, the J call TRBJ2-1, with 9 bases fitting TRBD2. CDR3 length: 16 residues. Germline V CDR1 and CDR2: MNHEY, SVGEGT. V dropped 4 bases and J dropped 5; count of bases not matched to a gene: 9.

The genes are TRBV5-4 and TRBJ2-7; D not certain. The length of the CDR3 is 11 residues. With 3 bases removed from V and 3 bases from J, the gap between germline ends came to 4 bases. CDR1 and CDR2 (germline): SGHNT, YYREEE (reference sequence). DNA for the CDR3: TGTGCCAGCAGCTCCAACTACGAGCAGTACTTC. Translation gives CASSSNYEQYF.

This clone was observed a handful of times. Written as DNA, the CDR3 is TGTGCCAGCTCACCATATAATTCACCCCTCCACTTT. Its protein is CASSPYNSPLHF. V gene TRBV18 combines with J gene TRBJ1-6; D remains unclear. There are 12 residues in the CDR3. Trimming stripped 2 bases from V and 4 bases from J, with 0 bases between. Germline CDR1 KGHSH, CDR2 LQKENI.

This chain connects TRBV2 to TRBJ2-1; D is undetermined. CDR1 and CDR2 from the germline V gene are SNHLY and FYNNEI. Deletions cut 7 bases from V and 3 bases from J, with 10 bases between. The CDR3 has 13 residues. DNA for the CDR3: TGTGCCAGCATGTCAGTTGTCTACAATGAGCAGTTCTTC. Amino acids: CASMSVVYNEQFF.

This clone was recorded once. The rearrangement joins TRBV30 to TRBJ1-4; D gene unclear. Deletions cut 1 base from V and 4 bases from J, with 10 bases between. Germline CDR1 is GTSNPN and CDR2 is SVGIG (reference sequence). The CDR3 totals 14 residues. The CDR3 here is CAWSEGVGNEKLFF. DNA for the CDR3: TGTGCCTGGAGTGAGGGTGTGGGTAATGAAAAACTGTTTTTT.

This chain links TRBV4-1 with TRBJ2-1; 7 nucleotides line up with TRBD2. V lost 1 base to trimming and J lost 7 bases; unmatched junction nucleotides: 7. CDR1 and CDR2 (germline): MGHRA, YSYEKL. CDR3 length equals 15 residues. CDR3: CASSQAGGERNEQFF. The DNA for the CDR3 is TGCGCCAGCAGCCAAGCGGGAGGCGAGAGAAATGAGCAGTTCTTC.

CDR3 DNA sequence: TGTGCCAGCAGCTTGGCGGGACAGGAATCCTACGAGCAGTACTTC. It yields the protein CASSLAGQESYEQYF. The gene calls are TRBV7-9 and TRBJ2-7, with 8 bases matching TRBD1. Germline V gene data show CDR1 as SEHNR and CDR2 as FQNEAQ (reference sequence). Trimming took 3 bases from V and 1 from J; bases not matched to a gene: 5. The CDR3 length is 15 residues.

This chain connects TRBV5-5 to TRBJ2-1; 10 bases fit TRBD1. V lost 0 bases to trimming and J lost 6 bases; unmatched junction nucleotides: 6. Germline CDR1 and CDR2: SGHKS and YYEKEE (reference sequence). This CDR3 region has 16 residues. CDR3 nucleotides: TGTGCCAGCAGCTTGGCCGGGACAGGGGCACTCAATGAGCAGTTCTTC. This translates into CASSLAGTGALNEQFF.

This CDR3 is CASSLFREREQFF. CDR3 nucleotides: TGTGCCAGCAGTTTGTTTCGGGAACGAGAGCAGTTCTTC. This chain links TRBV28 with TRBJ2-1; possible D gene TRBD2, 5 bases. Per germline, CDR1 MDHEN and CDR2 SYDVKM. CDR3 size: 13 residues. V shed 3 bases and J shed 10 bases, with 13 bases lying between them.

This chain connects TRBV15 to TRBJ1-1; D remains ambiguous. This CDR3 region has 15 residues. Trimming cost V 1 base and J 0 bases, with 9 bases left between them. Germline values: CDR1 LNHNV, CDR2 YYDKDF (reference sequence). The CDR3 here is CATSRAQIMNTEAFF. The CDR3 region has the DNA TGTGCCACCAGCAGAGCCCAGATCATGAACACTGAAGCTTTCTTT. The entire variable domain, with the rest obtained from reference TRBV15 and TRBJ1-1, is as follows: DAMVIQNPRYQVTQFGKPVTLSCSQTLNHNVMYWYQQKSSQAPKLLFHYYDKDFNNEADTPDNFQSRRPNTSFCFLDIRSPGLGDTAMYLCATSRAQIMNTEAFFGQGTRLTVV.

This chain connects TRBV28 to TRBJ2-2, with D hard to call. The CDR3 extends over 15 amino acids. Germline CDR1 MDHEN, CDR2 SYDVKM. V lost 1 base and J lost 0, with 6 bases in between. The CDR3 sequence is CASSLFGANTGELFF. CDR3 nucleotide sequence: TGTGCCAGCAGTTTATTCGGAGCGAACACCGGGGAGCTGTTTTTT.